A single sample is the source of the 7 T cell receptor beta chains below, sequenced in a study of shared clonotypes between healthy human individuals. Some clones are missing from TCRdb's copy, which holds only in-frame ones; the method was immunoSEQ multiplex PCR. The table lists about 1.9 million clones, 90% to 95% of them singletons. Naivety among CD8 cells was defined by CD45RO negativity and positive CCR7 selection, thereby excluding terminally differentiated effector memory CD45RA+ cells. Sequencing input: naive CD8+ T cells from PBMCs. Every receptor here comes from a man between 18 and 29 years old in good health. Some clones in this sample may be carry-over from other donors' samples.

The chain has TRBV7-9 and TRBJ1-1; D uncertain. The germline V gene encodes CDR1 SEHNR and CDR2 FQNEAQ (reference sequence). The CDR3 has 14 amino acids. V shed 1 base and J shed 3 bases, with 9 bases lying between them. CDR3 region: CASSLGGLYTEAFF. CDR3 DNA: TGTGCCAGCAGCTTAGGTGGTTTGTACACTGAAGCTTTCTTT.

The chain combines TRBV29-1 with TRBJ1-2, with D unresolved. The CDR3 has 12 amino acids. V was cut by 6 bases and J by 5 bases, with 13 bases left in between. Per germline, CDR1 SQVTM and CDR2 ANQGSEA. The CDR3 region is CSVAEEPYGYTF. As DNA, the CDR3 is TGCAGCGTAGCCGAGGAGCCGTATGGCTACACCTTC.

The V call is TRBV11-2, the J call TRBJ2-1; the match to TRBD2 covers 14 bases. J was trimmed by 9 bases and V by 7 bases; bases with no gene match: 11. The CDR3 loop spans 16 amino acids. The germline V gene encodes CDR1 SGHAT and CDR2 FQNNGV. CDR3 DNA sequence: TGTGCCAGCACCCCGACTAGCGGGAGGGAACGAGGTGAGCAGTTCTTC. As protein: CASTPTSGRERGEQFF.

This chain uses TRBV27 with TRBJ2-5, with TRBD1 matching over 8 bases. This CDR3 has 19 residues. The germline gives CDR1 MNHEY, CDR2 SMNVEV (reference sequence). The J segment lost 1 base and the V segment lost 6 bases, leaving 19 bases of the junction unmatched. CDR3 DNA sequence: TGTGCCAGCAGACCGTGGGGACAGGCGGTTTTGTACACCCAAGAGACCCAGTACTTC. Its protein product is CASRPWGQAVLYTQETQYF.

The chain recombines TRBV28 with TRBJ1-5; 7 bases are a match to TRBD1. The CDR3 is 17 amino acids. Germline V lookup: CDR1 MDHEN, CDR2 SYDVKM. V gave up 1 base and J gave up 3 bases; unmatched junction bases: 9. CDR3 sequence reads: CASSLFWRGQFNQPQHF. The CDR3 coding sequence is TGTGCCAGCAGTTTATTTTGGAGGGGACAGTTCAATCAGCCCCAGCATTTT.

This sequence joins TRBV28 and TRBJ2-7; maybe TRBD1 (6 bases). CDR3 length: 11 residues. The germline CDR1 and CDR2 sequences are MDHEN and SYDVKM. Trimming left V 6 bases short and J 5 bases short, with 8 bases between. The CDR3, as DNA: TGTGCCAGCAGCCGGACAGACGAGCAGTACTTC. Amino acid sequence: CASSRTDEQYF.

The rearrangement joins TRBV6-6 to TRBJ1-3, with D unresolved. The ends were cut back, 2 bases at V and 4 bases at J, with 15 bases in the middle. The germline gives CDR1 MNHNY, CDR2 SVGAGI (reference sequence). The CDR3 loop spans 16 amino acids. DNA of the CDR3: TGTGCCAGCAGTTACCTGAGGAGGGAGTGGGGAAACACCATATATTTT. It codes for CASSYLRREWGNTIYF.